Reported below is one T cell receptor beta chain. There is no known antigen for this receptor. It has no much larger one-base neighbor in the sample; base qualities were not kept. The data belong to a study of cytomegalovirus exposure and HLA in healthy donors (TCRdb year 2017). Background for the entire study: A later analysis indicated that the 130 or so validation repertoires were generated on the platform also employed for the 650 to 850 repertoires of the first cohort. The study aimed to test whether cataloging public T cell receptors could reveal signatures of past pathogen exposure. A separate validation cohort of about 110 different subjects was used in addition to the approximately 640-subject first cohort. The study combined high-throughput TCR immunosequencing, statistical association of individual TCRs with disease status, and machine learning to predict cytomegalovirus infection status.

There are 16 amino acids in the CDR3, from cysteine to phenylalanine inclusive. The only DNA kept is the CDR3, 48 bases in frame from the first base. For this chain, trimming is 1 base at the V end and 4 bases at the J end, and the number of junction bases without a gene match is 8. The germline V gene specifies KGHSH as CDR1 and LQKENI as CDR2. Separate from the roughly 650-subject first cohort, the validation cohort of around 130 subjects was the group to which the donors belonged. Results and caveats for the whole study, not just this receptor: A later analysis found that TCRs clustered in the first cohort also tended to co-occur in the roughly 120 validation repertoires, with roughly 95% of cluster scores above 0. The validation cohort had no HLA typing available for a later analysis, so co-occurrence within that cohort was assessed over all 110 or so repertoires. A few of the identified cytomegalovirus-associated TCR beta chains were confirmed in vitro to be specific for cytomegalovirus antigens. The study listed over 150 TCR beta chains as associated with cytomegalovirus. According to the authors, the approach could potentially be generalized to other disease states and immunological phenotypes. Most TCR sequences were observed very rarely across donors, whereas some public TCRs were present in many individuals. The classifier was reported to diagnose cytomegalovirus status with high specificity and sensitivity in both the original and validation cohorts.

The library was made by the immunoSEQ multiplex PCR assay. The source study handled its data this way. A statistical classification framework was built to diagnose cytomegalovirus status from the catalog of TCR beta chain sequences. TCRdb took this table from immuneACCESS and kept in-frame rearrangements with V and J called. Such tables lack part of the clones; where checked against another copy, unresolved V genes explain under half of the gap, and the rest is unexplained. Clone size and the V and J calls come from that table; the DNA yielded D and trimming. For this sample there are 65,000 to 80,000 clones; 94% appear just once. The ten top clones hold approximately 2% of the sample.

Sequences were obtained from PBMCs. This sequence uses TRBV18 and TRBJ2-5; the central 8 bases match TRBD2. This receptor was taken from a woman between 18 and 29 years old in good health and CMV-seropositive. The nucleotide sequence reads TGTGCCAGCTCACCACGGTTAGCGGGGCCCGGAGAGACCCAGTACTTC. This is translated as CASSPRLAGPGETQYF.